In this sample, the clone carrying this T cell receptor (beta chain) turned up a few times. The data originate from a study of response to subunit inactivated influenza vaccine. The V gene end was trimmed by 6 bases and the J gene end by 0 bases; junction bases not matched to a gene: 9. This CDR3 spans 16 amino acids. The germline V gene encodes CDR1 MDHEN and CDR2 SYDVKM. MiXCR, run by TCRdb on the RT-PCR reads, gives a single entry per CDR3 protein. In the table there are some 600,000 distinct CDR3 sequences, 12% to 15% of which are singletons. The source is a man between 50 and 59 years old who received an inactivated influenza vaccine. This sample comprised PBMCs from blood, obtained 14 to 15 days before vaccination. The chain couples TRBV28 to TRBJ2-5; 8 bases map to TRBD1. This CDR3 is CASRTGTGVYQETQYF. CDR3 in DNA: TGTGCCAGCAGGACCGGGACAGGAGTGTACCAAGAGACCCAGTACTTC.